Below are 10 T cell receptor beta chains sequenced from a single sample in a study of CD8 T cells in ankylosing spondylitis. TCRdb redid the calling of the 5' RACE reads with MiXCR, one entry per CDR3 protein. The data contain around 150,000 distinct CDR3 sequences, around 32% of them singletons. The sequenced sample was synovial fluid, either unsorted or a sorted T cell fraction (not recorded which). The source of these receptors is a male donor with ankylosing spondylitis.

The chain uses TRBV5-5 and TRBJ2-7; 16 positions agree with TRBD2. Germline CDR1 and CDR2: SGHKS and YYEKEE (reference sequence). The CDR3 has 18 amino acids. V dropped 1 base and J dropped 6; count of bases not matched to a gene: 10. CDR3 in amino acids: CASSLTVGLAGGPGEQYF. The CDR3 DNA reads TGTGCCAGCAGCTTGACAGTGGGACTAGCGGGAGGGCCGGGCGAGCAGTACTTC.

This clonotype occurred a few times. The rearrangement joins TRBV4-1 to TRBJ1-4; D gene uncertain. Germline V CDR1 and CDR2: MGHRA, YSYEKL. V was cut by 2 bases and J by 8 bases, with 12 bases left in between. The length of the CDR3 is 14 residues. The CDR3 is CASSQQQEGEKLFF. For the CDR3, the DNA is TGCGCCAGCAGCCAACAACAAGAAGGGGAAAAACTGTTTTTT.

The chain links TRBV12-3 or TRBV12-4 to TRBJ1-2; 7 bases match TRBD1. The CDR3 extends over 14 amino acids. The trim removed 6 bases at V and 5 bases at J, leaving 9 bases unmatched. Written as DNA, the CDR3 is TGTGCCAGCAGGCTATCGGCAGGGGGGTATGGCTACACCTTC. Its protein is CASRLSAGGYGYTF.

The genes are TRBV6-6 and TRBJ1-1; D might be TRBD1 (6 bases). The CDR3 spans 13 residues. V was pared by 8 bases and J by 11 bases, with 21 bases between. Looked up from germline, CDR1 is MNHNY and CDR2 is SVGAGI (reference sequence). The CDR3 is CASPSNEQGSAFF. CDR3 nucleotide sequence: TGTGCCAGCCCTTCAAACGAACAGGGATCGGCTTTCTTT.

The CDR3: CASSYSGAPPGSSSRGYTF. The DNA for the CDR3 is TGTGCCAGCAGTTACTCGGGTGCCCCGCCCGGTTCATCCTCACGTGGCTACACCTTC. This rearrangement joins TRBV6-5 to TRBJ1-2, with D hard to call. The V and J ends lost 0 bases and 7 bases respectively, with 27 bases between them. The CDR3 contains 19 residues. In germline, CDR1 is MNHEY, CDR2 SVGAGI.

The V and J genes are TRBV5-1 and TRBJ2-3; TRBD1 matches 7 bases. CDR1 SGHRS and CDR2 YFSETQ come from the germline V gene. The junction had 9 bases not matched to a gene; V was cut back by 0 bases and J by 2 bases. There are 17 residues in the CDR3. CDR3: CASSLGTPGQSTDTQYF. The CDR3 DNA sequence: TGCGCCAGCAGCTTGGGAACTCCGGGACAGTCCACAGATACGCAGTATTTT.

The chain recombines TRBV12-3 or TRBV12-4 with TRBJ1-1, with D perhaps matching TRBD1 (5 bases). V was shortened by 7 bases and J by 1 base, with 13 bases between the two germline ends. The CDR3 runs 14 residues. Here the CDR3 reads CASNQQVANTEAFF. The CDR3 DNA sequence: TGTGCCAGCAACCAACAGGTCGCGAACACTGAAGCTTTCTTT.

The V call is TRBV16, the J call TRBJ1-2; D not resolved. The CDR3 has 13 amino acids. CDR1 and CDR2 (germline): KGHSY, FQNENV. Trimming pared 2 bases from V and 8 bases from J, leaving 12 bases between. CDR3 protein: CASSQERRLGYTF. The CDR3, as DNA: TGTGCCAGCAGCCAAGAGAGACGGTTGGGCTACACCTTC.

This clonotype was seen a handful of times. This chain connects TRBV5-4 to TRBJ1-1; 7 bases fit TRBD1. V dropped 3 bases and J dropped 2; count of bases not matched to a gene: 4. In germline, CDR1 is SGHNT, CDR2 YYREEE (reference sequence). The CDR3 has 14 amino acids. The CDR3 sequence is CASSSGQANTEAFF. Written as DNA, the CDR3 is TGTGCCAGCAGCTCCGGACAGGCAAACACTGAAGCTTTCTTT.

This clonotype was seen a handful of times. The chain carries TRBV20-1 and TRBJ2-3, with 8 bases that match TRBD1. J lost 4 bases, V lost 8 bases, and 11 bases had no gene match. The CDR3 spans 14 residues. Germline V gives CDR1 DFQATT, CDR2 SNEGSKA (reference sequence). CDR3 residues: CSYTGQGPSDTQYF. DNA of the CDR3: TGCAGTTACACTGGACAGGGCCCTTCAGATACGCAGTATTTT.